This T cell receptor (beta chain) stems from a study of tumor-infiltrating lymphocytes in primary liver carcinoma. Study-wide results and caveats: Relative to tumor region pairs, the tumor-adjacent and tumor-blood pairs showed overlap that was lower. A significantly higher top-250-clone fraction was found in tumors than in blood (p = 0.039).

Production of TCR beta cDNA used approximately 0.45 ug total RNA together with a constant-region primer. A slightly modified ARM-PCR protocol with three nested multiplex PCR rounds produced these TCR beta libraries. TRBV1-TRBV30 forward primers paired with a C-beta reverse primer drove the first two PCR rounds, about 10 cycles each. TCRdb used MiXCR to reprocess the multiplex PCR reads, holding one entry per CDR3 protein. The table records around 210,000 distinct CDR3 sequences, roughly two thirds of them present only once. This clonotype was found a few times. What it binds is unknown. A much larger clone lies a single base off, so this may be a read error. Blood RNA originated from unsorted whole blood, with germline DNA additionally extracted. Germline CDR1 is LGHNT and CDR2 is FRNRAP. There are 14 residues in the CDR3.

V usage is TRBV12-5 and J usage is TRBJ2-7; 9 nucleotides line up with TRBD1. The sample consisted of peripheral blood. This TCR came from a woman aged 55-70 years with primary liver carcinoma and hepatitis B virus infection. Here the CDR3 DNA reads TGTGCTAGTGGCAGAACAGGGGGCTGGTACGGGCAGTACTTC. Its translation: CASGRTGGWYGQYF.